The TCR beta chain under discussion was sequenced for a study of cytomegalovirus exposure and HLA in healthy donors (dated by TCRdb to about 2017). As for the study more broadly: In an earlier analysis of 550 to 750 of the donors, 276 Gb of sequence data and 120 million or so unique TCR beta sequences from about 179 million T cells were reported. The number of donors typed differed by locus, with about 620-630 for A, B, C, DRB1 and DQB1, 522 for DQA1, 600 to 610 for DPA1, and over 400 for DPB1. Every discovery cohort repertoire had been produced on one sequencing platform. Donor age, sex, ethnicity and CMV serostatus were collected together with the repertoire data. A later genetic analysis used genome-wide SNP genotypes for about 55% of the 666 donors, treating that subset as a discovery cohort. HLA typing covered class I and class II loci at four-digit resolution. The study was designed to test whether signatures of past pathogen exposure could be identified by cataloging public T cell receptors. Four or five DR-DQ haplotypes were handled as single units for association and clustering because linkage in the cohort was strong. In the later analysis, no new phenotypic data were used to find candidate immune exposures; instead, reliance was placed on TCR beta sequences and their occurrence across donors. An earlier analysis of approximately 500 of the donors applied high-throughput TCR beta sequencing to assess whether each TCR beta V gene segment acted as functional or pseudogenic. Besides the first cohort of roughly 660 subjects, a separate validation cohort made up of some 110 different subjects was used. To predict cytomegalovirus infection status, the study combined high-throughput TCR immunosequencing, statistical association of individual TCRs with disease status, and machine learning. Roughly 300 gigabases of sequencing data and 70 million to 100 million unique TCR sequences made up an early release that covered several hundred HLA-typed donors. In a later analysis, previously published TCR beta repertoires from 670 or so donors were re-analyzed and high-resolution HLA genotyping was added so that TCR occurrence patterns could be studied. Among 398 genotyped donors of the cohort, an average of approximately 240,000 unique TCR beta nucleotide sequences was sequenced per donor, of which approximately 19% were non-productive. The T cell repertoires of about 700 subjects were profiled by immunosequencing and related to cytomegalovirus serostatus. Among the roughly 400 genotyped donors, 75% to 90% belonged to the genetic ancestry cluster associated with self-reported Caucasian donors.

The library was prepared using the immunoSEQ multiplex PCR assay. For the multiplex PCR, a mixture combining 60 forward primers for TCR Vbeta segments and 13 reverse primers for TCR Jbeta segments was used. The CDR3 region of rearranged TCR beta genes was amplified from genomic DNA with a multiplex PCR assay. The amplified TCR beta libraries were sequenced on the Illumina HiSeq System as 87-base-pair reads. Concerning the study's data processing: Across the 640 or so repertoires, a later analysis counted approximately 83 million unique TCR beta chains, 9 million to 14 million of which were shared by at least two donors. To remove PCR and sequencing errors, raw reads were error-corrected and collapsed into unique sequences using a nearest-neighbor algorithm that merged closely related sequences. To assign V, D and J gene segments, CDR3 sequences were aligned to IMGT reference sequences. For a sequence to be retained, at least a six-nucleotide match to both a V gene segment and a J gene segment was required. Rearrangements were classified as productive when the CDR3 lacked stop codons and remained in frame with V and J, and all other rearrangements were classified as non-productive. CDR3 was defined by IMGT convention, running from the second conserved V-encoded cysteine to the conserved J-encoded phenylalanine. In an earlier analysis of more than 550 of the donors, sequences lacking an unambiguous match to a single V gene segment were excluded. In an earlier analysis of almost 600 of the donors, a V segment was called functional when productive rearrangements were above 56.7%, and segregating when the standard deviation between donors exceeded 5%. To diagnose cytomegalovirus status from the catalog of TCR beta chain sequences, a statistical classification framework was built. In a later analysis, TCR nucleotide sequences were compared against IMGT/GENE-DB human TR gene sequences so that V and J genes could be assigned. A later analysis assigned CDR3 sequences and most-parsimonious VDJ recombination scenarios with the TCRdist pipeline. In a later analysis, every TCR beta chain was defined by the combination of its CDR3 amino acid sequence and its V-gene family, and reads without a unique V-gene family were dropped. To address suspected cross-contamination and a sequencing artifact, a later analysis removed over 500 highly shared, low-generation-probability nucleotide sequences. For each public chain, a later analysis derived a clonal expansion index from normalized ranks of inferred template counts within each repertoire. In a later analysis, generation probabilities were computed with a VDJ recombination model fitted to out-of-frame rearrangements, and the resulting probabilities were checked against IGoR. In a later analysis, hypergeometric tests were used to score TCR-TCR, TCR-HLA and TCR-CMV co-occurrence, with a repertoire-size bias correction applied to TCR pairs. In a later analysis, false discovery rates were estimated by permuting HLA or CMV assignments 20 times. In a later analysis, co-occurring TCRs were grouped using DBSCAN, with TCRdist sequence similarity added in when clustering inside HLA-allele-positive subsets. For co-occurrence clustering, repertoires with fewer than 30,000 or more than 120,000 public chains were excluded, along with five repertoires with anomalous nucleotide sharing. TCRdb obtained this table from immuneACCESS and retained in-frame rearrangements with V and J assigned. These tables miss some clones; where compared with another copy, unresolved V genes account for less than half of the shortfall, and the remainder is unexplained. The V and J calls and the clone size are those of that table, but D and trimming were determined from the DNA. Across this sample there are roughly 140,000 clones, with under 70% seen only once. Of the sample, 3% falls within the top ten clones.

A remark on this clone: The antigen this receptor binds is unknown. No base-level quality is on record; no much larger clone is a single base apart.

General findings and caveats noted by the study authors: Only TCR beta chains were sequenced in this cohort, and the absence of alpha or paired-chain data limited detectable features. Some IMGT-functional V segments, including TRBV6-2 and TRBV6-3, could not be distinguished by the 87-base-pair reads and were therefore excluded. Because HLA typing was unavailable for some donors at each locus, only the typed subset was used in association tests. V-gene and J-gene trimming of TCR beta chains was associated with a missense DCLRE1C variant in a later genetic analysis, and the association was replicated in an independent cohort. The classifier was reported to diagnose cytomegalovirus status with high specificity and sensitivity in both the original and validation cohorts. For the cohort, immune exposure information was limited to CMV serostatus. The study listed 150 to 200 TCR beta chains as associated with cytomegalovirus. The sequencing pipeline was judged likely to have produced a cluster of highly shared sequence variants as a technical artifact. Strong co-occurrence of HLA alleles, especially DR and DQ, made assigning TCR associations to individual alleles difficult. Specific HLA alleles were associated with about 17,000 TCR beta sequences at a false discovery rate of 0.05 in a later analysis. A later analysis found that HLA-associated TCR beta chains were more clonally expanded and had lower generation probabilities than equally common non-associated chains. Correlated functional status among segregating V segments might reflect linkage disequilibrium, but an unknown experimental factor could not be ruled out. Compared with the approximately 710-donor mean, donors in an Asian-associated ancestry cluster had fewer N-insertions in productive TCRs, according to a later genetic analysis. In an earlier analysis of approximately 590 of the donors, most TCR beta V segments appeared in productive rearrangements about 90% or about 30% of the time, broadly matching IMGT annotations. The authors suggested that the approach could potentially be generalized to other disease states and immunological phenotypes. The presence/absence analyses assumed that sequencing depth was roughly uniform across donors, and that assumption may not be true. Most TCR sequences were seen in very few donors, while some public TCRs were found in many individuals. A later analysis found that most CMV-associated TCR beta chains appeared HLA-restricted, with HLA associations seemingly driven largely by CMV exposure. A further reported finding was that TCR beta sequences accurately predicted the HLA-A and HLA-B alleles for most subjects in the first cohort. In a later analysis, several top co-occurrence clusters were reported to appear linked to parvovirus B19, influenza, CMV and Epstein-Barr virus. Approximately 18 rarely observed V segments, including chromosome 9 orphons, were excluded from the earlier analysis of several hundred of the donors because counts were too low. In a later analysis, the rate of TCR association differed among HLA loci, with DRB1 alleles having the most associated TCRs and HLA-C alleles having the fewest. A few of the identified cytomegalovirus-associated TCR beta chains were confirmed in vitro to be specific for cytomegalovirus antigens.

In total, just over 650 healthy bone marrow donors made up the cohort. Cohort members were all nominally healthy when sampled, although unrecorded immune exposures were likely present. The donor was CMV seropositive and belonged to the group of 250 to 300 seropositive cohort members. A peripheral blood sample was provided by each donor, and peripheral blood mononuclear cells were used for TCR beta sequencing. The Qiagen DNeasy Blood Extraction Kit was used to extract genomic DNA from the blood cell samples. From its cysteine to its phenylalanine, the CDR3 spans 13 amino acids. The read is trimmed to its CDR3 DNA, 39 bases read in frame from base 1. V loses 0 bases, J loses 7 bases, and the germline ends lie 7 bases apart. CDR1 and CDR2 were assigned from the germline V gene as SGDLS and YYNGEE.

This sequence was found in a woman aged 25-40 years in good health and CMV-seropositive. The chain is assembled from TRBV9 and TRBJ1-4; no D gene can be assigned with confidence. The sample was PBMCs. Here the CDR3 is given as CASSVGQSEKLFF. The nucleotides are TGTGCCAGCAGCGTAGGTCAGTCTGAAAAACTGTTTTTT.